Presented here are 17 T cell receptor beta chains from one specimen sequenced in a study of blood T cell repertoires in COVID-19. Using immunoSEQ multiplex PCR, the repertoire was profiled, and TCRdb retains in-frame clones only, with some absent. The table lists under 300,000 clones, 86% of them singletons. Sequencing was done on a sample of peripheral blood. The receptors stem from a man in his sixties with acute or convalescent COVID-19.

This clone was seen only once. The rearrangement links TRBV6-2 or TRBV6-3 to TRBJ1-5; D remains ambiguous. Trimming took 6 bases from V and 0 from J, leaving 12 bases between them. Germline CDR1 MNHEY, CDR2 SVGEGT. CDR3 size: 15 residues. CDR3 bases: TGTGCCAGCAGCCATAGATCCTATAGCAATCAGCCCCAGCATTTT. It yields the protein CASSHRSYSNQPQHF.

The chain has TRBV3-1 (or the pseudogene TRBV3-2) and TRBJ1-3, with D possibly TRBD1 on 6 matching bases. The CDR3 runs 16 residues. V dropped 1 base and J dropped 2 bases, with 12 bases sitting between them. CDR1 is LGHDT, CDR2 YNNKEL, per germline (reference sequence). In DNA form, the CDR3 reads TGTGCCAGCAGCCAAGGGGGGCCTCGGGCTGGAAACACCATATATTTT. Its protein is CASSQGGPRAGNTIYF.

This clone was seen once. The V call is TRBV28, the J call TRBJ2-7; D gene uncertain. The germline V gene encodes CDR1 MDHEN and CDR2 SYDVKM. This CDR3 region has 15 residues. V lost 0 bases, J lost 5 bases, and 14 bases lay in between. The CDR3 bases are TGTGCCAGCAGTTTATGGGCAGTAGGTGCGGACGAGCAGTACTTC. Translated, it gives CASSLWAVGADEQYF.

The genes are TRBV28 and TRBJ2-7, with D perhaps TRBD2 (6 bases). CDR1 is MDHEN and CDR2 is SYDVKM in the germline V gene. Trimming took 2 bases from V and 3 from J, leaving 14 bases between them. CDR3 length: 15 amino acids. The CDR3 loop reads CASSLITSPGYEQYF. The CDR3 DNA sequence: TGTGCCAGCAGTTTAATTACTAGCCCCGGCTACGAGCAGTACTTC.

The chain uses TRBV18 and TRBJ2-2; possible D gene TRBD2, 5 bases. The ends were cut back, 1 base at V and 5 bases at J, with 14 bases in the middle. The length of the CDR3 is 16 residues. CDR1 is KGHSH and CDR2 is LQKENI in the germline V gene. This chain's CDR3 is CASSPRQGGRTGELFF. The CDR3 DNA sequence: TGTGCCAGCTCACCACGGCAAGGAGGAAGAACCGGGGAGCTGTTTTTT.

For the CDR3, the DNA is TGTGCCAGCAGTTACTCCCGGCCGCAGAGGGCCTACGAGCAGTACTTC. It specifies CASSYSRPQRAYEQYF. The J gene is TRBJ2-7, the V gene TRBV6-5, with D tentatively TRBD2 (5 bases). Germline CDR1 MNHEY, CDR2 SVGAGI. The CDR3 loop spans 16 amino acids. Trimming took off 0 bases at V and 2 bases at J, with 14 bases between the two ends.

CDR3 amino acids: CALASLTGYGYTF. The CDR3 DNA is TGTGCCTTAGCGAGTCTGACAGGGTACGGCTACACCTTC. The chain couples TRBV28 to TRBJ1-2, with 7 bases matching TRBD1. The CDR3 length is 13 residues. Germline lookup yields CDR1 MDHEN and CDR2 SYDVKM. The trim removed 11 bases at V and 8 bases at J, leaving 14 bases unmatched.

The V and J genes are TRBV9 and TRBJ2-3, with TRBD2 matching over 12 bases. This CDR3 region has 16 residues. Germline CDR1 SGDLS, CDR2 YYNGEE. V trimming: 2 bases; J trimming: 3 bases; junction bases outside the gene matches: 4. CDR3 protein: CASSVGLAGQTDTQYF. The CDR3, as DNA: TGTGCCAGCAGCGTTGGACTAGCGGGACAAACAGATACGCAGTATTTT. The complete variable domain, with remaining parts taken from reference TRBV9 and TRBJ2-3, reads DSGVTQTPKHLITATGQRVTLRCSPRSGDLSVYWYQQSLDQGLQFLIQYYNGEERAKGNILERFSAQQFPDLHSELNLSSLELGDSALYFCASSVGLAGQTDTQYFGPGTRLTVL.

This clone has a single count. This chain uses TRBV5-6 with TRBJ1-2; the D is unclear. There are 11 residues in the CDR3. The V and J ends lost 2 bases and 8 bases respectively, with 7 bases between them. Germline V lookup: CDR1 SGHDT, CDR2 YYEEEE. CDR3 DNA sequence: TGTGCCAGCAGCTTACTCGAGGGCTACACCTTC. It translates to CASSLLEGYTF.

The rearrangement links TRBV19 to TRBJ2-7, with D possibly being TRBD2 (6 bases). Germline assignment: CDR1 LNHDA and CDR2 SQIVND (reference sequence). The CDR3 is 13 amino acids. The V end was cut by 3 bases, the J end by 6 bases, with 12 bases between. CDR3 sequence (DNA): TGTGCCAGTAGTATCACGGTGGGGGGCGAGCAGTACTTC. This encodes CASSITVGGEQYF. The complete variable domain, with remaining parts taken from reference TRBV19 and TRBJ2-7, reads DGGITQSPKYLFRKEGQNVTLSCEQNLNHDAMYWYRQDPGQGLRLIYYSQIVNDFQKGDIAEGYSVSREKKESFPLTVTSAQKNPTAFYLCASSITVGGEQYFGPGTRLTVT.

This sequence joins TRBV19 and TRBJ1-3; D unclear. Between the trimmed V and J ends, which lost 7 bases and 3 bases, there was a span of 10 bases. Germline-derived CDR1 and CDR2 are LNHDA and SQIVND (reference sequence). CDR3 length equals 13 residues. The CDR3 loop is CASNQGDGNTIYF. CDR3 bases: TGTGCCAGTAATCAAGGAGATGGAAACACCATATATTTT.

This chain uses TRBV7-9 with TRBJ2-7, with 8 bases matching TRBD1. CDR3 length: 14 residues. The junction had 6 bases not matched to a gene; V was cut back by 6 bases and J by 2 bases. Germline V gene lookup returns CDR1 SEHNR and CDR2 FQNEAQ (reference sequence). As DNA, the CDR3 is TGTGCCAGCAGACCCGGGACAGGCCCCTACGAGCAGTACTTC. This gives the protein CASRPGTGPYEQYF.

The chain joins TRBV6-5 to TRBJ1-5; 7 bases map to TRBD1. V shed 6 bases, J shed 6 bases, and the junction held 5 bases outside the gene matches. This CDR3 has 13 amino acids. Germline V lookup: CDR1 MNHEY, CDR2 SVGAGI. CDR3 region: CASRRTGGQPQHF. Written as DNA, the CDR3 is TGTGCCAGCAGACGGACAGGAGGTCAGCCCCAGCATTTT.

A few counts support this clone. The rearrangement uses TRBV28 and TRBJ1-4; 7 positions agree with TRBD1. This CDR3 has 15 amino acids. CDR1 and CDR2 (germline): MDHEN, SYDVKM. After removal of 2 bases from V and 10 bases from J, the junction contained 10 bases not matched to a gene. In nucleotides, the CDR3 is TGTGCCAGCAGTTTACCTACTCGACAGGGAGGAAAACTGTTTTTT. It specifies CASSLPTRQGGKLFF.

In DNA, the CDR3 is TGTGCCAGCAGACGAGCCACAGATACGCAGTATTTT. Its translation: CASRRATDTQYF. V and J are TRBV6-5 and TRBJ2-3; D remains ambiguous. V was pared by 6 bases and J by 2 bases, with 6 bases between. Germline lookup yields CDR1 MNHEY and CDR2 SVGAGI. The CDR3 has 12 residues.

In DNA form, the CDR3 reads TGTGCCAGCAGCCGACAGGGCAATCAGCCCCAGCATTTT. Protein product: CASSRQGNQPQHF. This chain links TRBV27 with TRBJ1-5; D perhaps matches TRBD1 (6 bases). Germline V gives CDR1 MNHEY, CDR2 SMNVEV (reference sequence). V was trimmed by 6 bases and J by 2 bases, leaving 8 bases between them. The CDR3 loop spans 13 amino acids.

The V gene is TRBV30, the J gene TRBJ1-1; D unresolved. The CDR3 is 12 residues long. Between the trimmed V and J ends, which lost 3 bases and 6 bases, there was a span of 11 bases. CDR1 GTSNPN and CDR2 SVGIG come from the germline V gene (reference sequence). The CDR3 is CAWSLVVAEAFF. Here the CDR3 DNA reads TGTGCCTGGAGCCTGGTTGTAGCTGAAGCTTTCTTT.